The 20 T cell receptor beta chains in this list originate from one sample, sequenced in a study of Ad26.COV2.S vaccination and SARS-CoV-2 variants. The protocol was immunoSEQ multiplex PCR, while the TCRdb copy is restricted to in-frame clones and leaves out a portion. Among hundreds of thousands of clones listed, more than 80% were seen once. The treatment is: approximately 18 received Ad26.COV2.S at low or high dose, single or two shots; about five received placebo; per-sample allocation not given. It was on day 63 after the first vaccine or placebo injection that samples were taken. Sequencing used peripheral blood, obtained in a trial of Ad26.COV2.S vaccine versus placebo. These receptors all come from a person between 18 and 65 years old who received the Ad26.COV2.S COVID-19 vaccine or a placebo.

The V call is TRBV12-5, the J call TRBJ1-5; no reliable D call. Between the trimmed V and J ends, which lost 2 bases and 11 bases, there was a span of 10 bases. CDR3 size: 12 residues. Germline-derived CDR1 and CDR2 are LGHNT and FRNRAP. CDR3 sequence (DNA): TGTGCTAGTGGTTTGATGGGGAGGACCCAGCATTTT. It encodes CASGLMGRTQHF. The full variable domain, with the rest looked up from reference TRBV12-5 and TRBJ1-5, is DARVTQTPRHKVTEMGQEVTMRCQPILGHNTVFWYRQTMMQGLELLAYFRNRAPLDDSGMPKDRFSAEMPDATLATLKIQPSEPRDSAVYFCASGLMGRTQHFGDGTRLSIL.

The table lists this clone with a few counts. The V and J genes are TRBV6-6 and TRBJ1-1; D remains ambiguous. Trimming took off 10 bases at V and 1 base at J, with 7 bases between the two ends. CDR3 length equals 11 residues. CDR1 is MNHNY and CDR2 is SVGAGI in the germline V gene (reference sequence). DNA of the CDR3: TGTGCCACCATCACGAACACTGAAGCTTTCTTT. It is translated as CATITNTEAFF.

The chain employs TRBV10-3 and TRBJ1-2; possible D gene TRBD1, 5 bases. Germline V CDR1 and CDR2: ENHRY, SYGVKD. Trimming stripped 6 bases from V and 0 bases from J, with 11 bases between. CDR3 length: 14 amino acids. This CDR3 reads CAIRGTDTNYGYTF. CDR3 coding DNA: TGTGCCATCAGGGGGACCGACACTAACTATGGCTACACCTTC.

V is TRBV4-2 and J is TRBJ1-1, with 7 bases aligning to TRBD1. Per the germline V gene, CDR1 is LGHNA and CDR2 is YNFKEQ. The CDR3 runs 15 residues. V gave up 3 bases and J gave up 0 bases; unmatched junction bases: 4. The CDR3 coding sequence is TGTGCCAGCAGCCACGCAGGGGGTTTGAACACTGAAGCTTTCTTT. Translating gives CASSHAGGLNTEAFF.

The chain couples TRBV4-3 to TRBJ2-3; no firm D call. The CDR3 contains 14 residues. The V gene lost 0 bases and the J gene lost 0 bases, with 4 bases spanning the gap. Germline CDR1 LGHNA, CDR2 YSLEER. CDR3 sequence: CASSQEGSTDTQYF. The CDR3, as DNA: TGCGCCAGCAGCCAAGAAGGCAGCACAGATACGCAGTATTTT.

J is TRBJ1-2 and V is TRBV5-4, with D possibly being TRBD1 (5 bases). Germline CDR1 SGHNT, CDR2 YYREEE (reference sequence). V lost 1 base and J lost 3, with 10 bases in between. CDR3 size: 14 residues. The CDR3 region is CASSLWQGDYGYTF. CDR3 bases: TGTGCCAGCAGCTTGTGGCAGGGCGACTATGGCTACACCTTC.

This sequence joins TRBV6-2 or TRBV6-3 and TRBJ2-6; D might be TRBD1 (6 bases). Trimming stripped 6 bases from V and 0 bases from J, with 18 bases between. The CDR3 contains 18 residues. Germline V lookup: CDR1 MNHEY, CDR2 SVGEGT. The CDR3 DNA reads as TGTGCCAGCAGCCCAGAGACAGGTGGGTCCTCTGGGGCCAACGTCCTGACTTTC. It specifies CASSPETGGSSGANVLTF.

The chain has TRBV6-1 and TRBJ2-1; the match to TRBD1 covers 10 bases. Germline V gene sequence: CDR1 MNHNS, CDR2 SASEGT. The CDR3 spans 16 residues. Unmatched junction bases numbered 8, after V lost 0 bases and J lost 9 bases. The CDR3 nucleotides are TGTGCCAGCAGTGAAGCATTTGGACAGGGGGGTGTTGAGCAGTTCTTC. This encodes CASSEAFGQGGVEQFF.

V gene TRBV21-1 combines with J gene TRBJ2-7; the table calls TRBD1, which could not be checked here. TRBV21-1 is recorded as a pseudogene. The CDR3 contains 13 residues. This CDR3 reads CATTGTGGREQYF. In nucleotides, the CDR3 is TGTGCCACTACCGGGACAGGGGGACGTGAGCAGTACTTC.

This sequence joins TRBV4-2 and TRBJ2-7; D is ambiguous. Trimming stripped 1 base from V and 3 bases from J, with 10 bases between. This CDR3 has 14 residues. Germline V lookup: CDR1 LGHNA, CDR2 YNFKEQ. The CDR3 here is CASSQVGSFYEQYF. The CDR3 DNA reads TGTGCCAGCAGCCAAGTAGGGTCCTTCTACGAGCAGTACTTC.

In nucleotides, the CDR3 is TGTGCCAGTAGTATTTTCGACAGAATAGTCACTGAAGCTTTCTTT. Protein product: CASSIFDRIVTEAFF. This rearrangement joins TRBV19 to TRBJ1-1; D may be TRBD1 (5 bases). Per the germline V gene, CDR1 is LNHDA and CDR2 is SQIVND (reference sequence). Deletions cut 3 bases from V and 4 bases from J, with 15 bases between. This CDR3 spans 15 amino acids.

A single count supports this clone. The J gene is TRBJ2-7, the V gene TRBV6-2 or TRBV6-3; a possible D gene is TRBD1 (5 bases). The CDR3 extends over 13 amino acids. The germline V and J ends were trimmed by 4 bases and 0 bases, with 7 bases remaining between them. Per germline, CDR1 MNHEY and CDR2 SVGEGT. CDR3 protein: CASSLDNSYEQYF. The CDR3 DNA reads TGTGCCAGCAGTTTGGACAACTCCTACGAGCAGTACTTC.

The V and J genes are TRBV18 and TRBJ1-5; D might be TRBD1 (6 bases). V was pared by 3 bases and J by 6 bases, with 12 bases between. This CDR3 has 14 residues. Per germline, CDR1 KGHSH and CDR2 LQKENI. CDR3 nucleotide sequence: TGTGCCAGCTCACCCGTAACAGGGCTTCAGCCCCAGCATTTT. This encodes CASSPVTGLQPQHF. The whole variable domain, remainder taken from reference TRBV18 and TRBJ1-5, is NAGVMQNPRHLVRRRGQEARLRCSPMKGHSHVYWYRQLPEEGLKFMVYLQKENIIDESGMPKERFSAEFPKEGPSILRIQQVVRGDSAAYFCASSPVTGLQPQHFGDGTRLSIL.

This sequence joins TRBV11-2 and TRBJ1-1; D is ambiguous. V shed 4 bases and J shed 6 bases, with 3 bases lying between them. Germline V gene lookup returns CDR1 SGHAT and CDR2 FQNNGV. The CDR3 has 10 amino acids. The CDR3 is CASSSPEAFF. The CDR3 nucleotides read TGTGCCAGCAGCTCCCCTGAAGCTTTCTTT.

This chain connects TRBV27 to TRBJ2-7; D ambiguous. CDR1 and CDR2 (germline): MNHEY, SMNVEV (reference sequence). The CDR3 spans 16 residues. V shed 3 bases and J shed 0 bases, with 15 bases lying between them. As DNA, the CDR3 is TGTGCCAGCAGTTTTAGGTCAGGACGAAGCTCCTACGAGCAGTACTTC. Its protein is CASSFRSGRSSYEQYF.

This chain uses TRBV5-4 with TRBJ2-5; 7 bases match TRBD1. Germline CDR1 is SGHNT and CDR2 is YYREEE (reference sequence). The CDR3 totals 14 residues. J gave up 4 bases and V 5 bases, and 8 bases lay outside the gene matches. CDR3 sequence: CASRPGQVGETQYF. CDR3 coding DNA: TGTGCCAGCAGACCAGGACAGGTAGGAGAGACCCAGTACTTC.

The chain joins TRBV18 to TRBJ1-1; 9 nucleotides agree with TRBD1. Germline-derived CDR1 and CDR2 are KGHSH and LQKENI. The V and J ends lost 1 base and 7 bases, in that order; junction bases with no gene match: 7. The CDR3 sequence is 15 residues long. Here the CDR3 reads CASSPRPRQGDEAFF. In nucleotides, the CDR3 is TGTGCCAGCTCACCACGACCCCGACAGGGGGATGAAGCTTTCTTT.

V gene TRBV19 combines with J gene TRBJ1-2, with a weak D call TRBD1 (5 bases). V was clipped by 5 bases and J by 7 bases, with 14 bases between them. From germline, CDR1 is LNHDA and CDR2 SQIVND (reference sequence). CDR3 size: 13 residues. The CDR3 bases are TGTGCCAGTAGTTCGGCAGGGTCGCGTGGCTACACCTTC. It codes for CASSSAGSRGYTF. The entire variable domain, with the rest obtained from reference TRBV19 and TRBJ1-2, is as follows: DGGITQSPKYLFRKEGQNVTLSCEQNLNHDAMYWYRQDPGQGLRLIYYSQIVNDFQKGDIAEGYSVSREKKESFPLTVTSAQKNPTAFYLCASSSAGSRGYTFGSGTRLTVV.

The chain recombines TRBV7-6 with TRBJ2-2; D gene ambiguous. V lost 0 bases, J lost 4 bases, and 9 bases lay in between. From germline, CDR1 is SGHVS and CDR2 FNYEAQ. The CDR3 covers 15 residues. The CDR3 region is CASSLARIGTGELFF. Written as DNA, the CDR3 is TGTGCCAGCAGCTTAGCGAGAATTGGCACCGGGGAGCTGTTTTTT.

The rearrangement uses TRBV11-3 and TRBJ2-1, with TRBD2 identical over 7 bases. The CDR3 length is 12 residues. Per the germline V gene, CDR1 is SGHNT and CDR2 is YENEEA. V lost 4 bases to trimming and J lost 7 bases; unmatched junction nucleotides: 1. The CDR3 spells CASSWRGNEQFF. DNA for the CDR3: TGTGCCAGCAGCTGGCGGGGGAATGAGCAGTTCTTC.